This is a list of T cell receptor beta chains from one sample in a study of blood T cell repertoires in COVID-19. Here immunoSEQ multiplex PCR was the method, and the copy in TCRdb shows in-frame clones only, minus some. The sample has around 250,000 clones, 75% to 90% seen once. Sequencing used peripheral blood. The receptors here all came from a man aged 55 to 70 who had recovered from COVID-19. The CDR3 runs from the conserved cysteine through the conserved F or W. The D gene is left open where the match is weak. Clone size is given for some rows only: seen once, a few or many times, or a class if the clone is expanded.

TRBV28	TRBJ1-2	-	-	CASSSPLLGYTF	TGTGCCAGCAGTTCGCCACTATTGGGCTACACCTTC
TRBV3-1/TRBV3-2	TRBJ2-7	TRBD1	-	CASSRRQGAGRAHEQYF	TGTGCCAGCAGCCGGCGACAGGGGGCGGGCCGAGCCCACGAGCAGTACTTC
TRBV4-2	TRBJ2-5	TRBD2	-	CASSRGSGAVQETQYF	TGTGCCAGCAGCCGAGGAAGCGGGGCCGTACAAGAGACCCAGTACTTC
TRBV5-4	TRBJ2-3	TRBD1	-	CASRSGQGRGPDTQYF	TGTGCCAGCAGATCGGGACAGGGGAGGGGCCCAGATACGCAGTATTTT
TRBV18	TRBJ1-5	-	-	CASSHGGDVEPQHF	TGTGCCAGCTCACACGGCGGGGACGTGGAGCCCCAGCATTTT
TRBV7-8	TRBJ1-5	-	-	CASSLPGNQPQHF	TGTGCCAGCAGCTTACCGGGGAATCAGCCCCAGCATTTT
TRBV20-1	TRBJ1-6	-	-	CSASSERTGRSPLHF	TGCAGTGCTAGTTCGGAGCGAACAGGGCGTTCACCCCTCCACTTT
TRBV7-3	TRBJ2-3	-	-	CASSPGGDTQYF	TGTGCCAGCAGCCCCGGAGGGGATACGCAGTATTTT
TRBV6-5	TRBJ1-2	-	-	CATSAGVVSYGYTF	TGTGCCACTTCGGCGGGGGTGGTCTCCTATGGCTACACCTTC
TRBV5-1	TRBJ2-7	TRBD2	few	CASSGGSGDGMYEQYF	TGCGCCAGTAGCGGGGGATCGGGGGACGGGATGTACGAGCAGTACTTC
TRBV7-9	TRBJ2-1	TRBD1	-	CASSPAGQGRNEQFF	TGTGCCAGCAGCCCGGCGGGACAGGGTAGAAATGAGCAGTTCTTC
TRBV29-1	TRBJ1-2	-	-	CSVMEVGYGYTF	TGCAGCGTTATGGAGGTGGGGTATGGCTACACCTTC
TRBV6-5	TRBJ2-3	-	-	CASSYLLVNGPDTQYF	TGTGCCAGCAGTTATTTACTAGTCAATGGCCCAGATACGCAGTATTTT
TRBV11-1	TRBJ2-5	-	-	CASSLAGRVETQYF	TGTGCCAGCAGCTTAGCGGGCAGGGTTGAGACCCAGTACTTC
TRBV2	TRBJ2-5	-	-	CASSSKAGSVETQYF	TGTGCCAGCAGTTCAAAGGCAGGGTCGGTGGAGACCCAGTACTTC
TRBV7-9	TRBJ2-2	-	-	CAILYTGELFF	TGTGCCATCTTGTACACCGGGGAGCTGTTTTTT
TRBV7-9	TRBJ2-5	-	-	CASSFGRAQETQYF	TGTGCCAGCAGCTTTGGCAGGGCCCAAGAGACCCAGTACTTC
TRBV20-1	TRBJ2-7	-	-	CSARVRGEQYF	TGCAGTGCTAGAGTCAGAGGCGAGCAGTACTTC
TRBV6-5	TRBJ1-1	TRBD1	-	CASRVQGGNTEAFF	TGTGCCAGCAGAGTACAGGGGGGGAACACTGAAGCTTTCTTT
TRBV10-1	TRBJ2-1	TRBD1	-	CASSRQGRSEQFF	TGCGCCAGCAGTCGACAGGGTAGAAGTGAGCAGTTCTTC
TRBV29-1	TRBJ2-6	-	-	CSVVGEGVRANVLTF	TGCAGCGTTGTGGGGGAGGGGGTAAGGGCCAACGTCCTGACTTTC
TRBV5-1	TRBJ2-5	TRBD2	-	CASSLGRGETQYF	TGCGCCAGCAGCTTGGGGCGGGGGGAGACCCAGTACTTC
TRBV9	TRBJ2-1	-	-	CASSVLQGSYNEQFF	TGTGCCAGCAGCGTACTCCAGGGCTCCTACAATGAGCAGTTCTTC
TRBV6-1	TRBJ1-5	-	-	CASSDIRGGDTYSNQPQHF	TGTGCCAGCAGTGACATCCGGGGGGGGGACACCTATAGCAATCAGCCCCAGCATTTT
TRBV28	TRBJ2-7	TRBD2	-	CAILGTSREQYF	TGTGCCATCCTCGGGACTAGCCGTGAGCAGTACTTC
TRBV7-9	TRBJ2-5	-	-	CASSFSDSQETQYF	TGTGCCAGCAGCTTTTCGGACTCCCAAGAGACCCAGTACTTC
TRBV29-1	TRBJ1-2	TRBD1	-	CSVGGTGVGYTF	TGCAGCGTTGGGGGGACAGGGGTTGGCTACACCTTC
TRBV18	TRBJ1-5	TRBD1	-	CASSQGTGGNQPQHF	TGTGCCAGCTCACAGGGGACAGGGGGCAATCAGCCCCAGCATTTT
TRBV7-9	TRBJ1-3	TRBD1	few	CAASRTGAGNTIYF	TGTGCCGCCTCGCGGACAGGGGCTGGAAACACCATATATTTT
TRBV5-4	TRBJ2-3	-	-	CASSPEGRTDTQYF	TGTGCCAGCAGCCCTGAGGGCCGCACAGATACGCAGTATTTT
TRBV4-1	TRBJ2-7	TRBD1	once	CASSPDRFSYEQYF	TGCGCCAGCAGCCCGGACAGGTTTTCCTACGAGCAGTACTTC
TRBV6-1	TRBJ2-7	-	-	CASSERSGGLGEQYF	TGTGCCAGCAGTGAACGGTCAGGGGGGCTCGGCGAGCAGTACTTC
TRBV28	TRBJ2-3	-	-	CASSQGGLTDTQYF	TGTGCCAGCAGCCAAGGGGGTCTCACAGATACGCAGTATTTT
TRBV18	TRBJ2-1	TRBD1	once	CASSPRTGGTLYNEQFF	TGTGCCAGCTCACCAAGGACAGGGGGAACACTCTACAATGAGCAGTTCTTC
TRBV2	TRBJ1-5	-	-	CASTEAARSGQPQHF	TGTGCCAGCACGGAGGCAGCCCGATCGGGTCAGCCCCAGCATTTT
TRBV13	TRBJ2-7	TRBD2	-	CASSLGGLLPYEQYF	TGTGCCAGCAGCTTAGGGGGACTACTACCCTACGAGCAGTACTTC